These T cell receptor beta chains were read from a single sample in a study of a mutant IDH1 vaccine in newly diagnosed glioma. Antigens of these TCRs are unknown. Sequencing used immunoSEQ multiplex PCR; TCRdb keeps in-frame clones, though not all of them. The repertoire holds about 26,000 clones, with under 85% as singletons. The starting material was PBMCs, obtained from a glioma patient whose treatment included an IDH1 peptide vaccine. These receptors were collected from a man aged 35-49 years with glioma. Some clones in this sample may be carry-over from other donors' samples. Each CDR3 is given with its conserved first and last residue. Fields, in order: J gene, V gene, CDR3 length, clone size, D gene, CDR3 protein, CDR3 DNA. The D gene is left open where the match is weak. Expanded clones get a size class; other rows say once, few or many, or leave the size out.

J: TRBJ2-7
V: TRBV27
length: 14
size: -
D: TRBD2
CDR3: CASSYSTAGDEQYF
DNA: TGTGCCAGCAGTTACTCCACAGCGGGAGACGAGCAGTACTTC

J: TRBJ2-3
V: TRBV7-2
length: 15
size: -
D: -
CDR3: CASSFQGTGTDTQYF
DNA: TGTGCCAGCAGCTTTCAGGGGACTGGCACAGATACGCAGTATTTT

J: TRBJ1-1
V: TRBV15
length: 15
size: few
D: TRBD1
CDR3: CATSTGGGMGTEAFF
DNA: TGTGCCACCAGCACAGGGGGCGGAATGGGCACTGAAGCTTTCTTT

J: TRBJ1-6
V: TRBV7-9
length: 15
size: -
D: TRBD1
CDR3: CASSPRTGVDSPLHF
DNA: TGTGCCAGCAGCCCACGTACAGGGGTGGATTCACCCCTCCACTTT

J: TRBJ2-2
V: TRBV9
length: 16
size: -
D: TRBD2
CDR3: CASSVVPAGGPGELFF
DNA: TGTGCCAGCAGCGTAGTACCAGCGGGGGGGCCCGGGGAGCTGTTTTTT

J: TRBJ1-2
V: TRBV27
length: 18
size: -
D: -
CDR3: CASSPRGRHGRAVYGYTF
DNA: TGTGCCAGCAGCCCCCGCGGGAGGCATGGCAGAGCCGTCTATGGCTACACCTTC

J: TRBJ1-1
V: TRBV5-6
length: 13
size: -
D: -
CDR3: CASSLDRNTEAFF
DNA: TGTGCCAGCAGCTTGGATCGGAACACTGAAGCTTTCTTT

J: TRBJ2-5
V: TRBV7-7
length: 13
size: -
D: TRBD2
CDR3: CASSPTSDGTQYF
DNA: TGTGCTAGCAGCCCCACTAGCGATGGGACCCAGTACTTC

J: TRBJ2-2
V: TRBV19
length: 16
size: -
D: TRBD2
CDR3: CASIFRGGANTGELFF
DNA: TGTGCCAGTATATTCCGGGGGGGAGCGAACACCGGGGAGCTGTTTTTT

J: TRBJ2-4
V: TRBV6-5
length: 15
size: -
D: -
CDR3: CASSYSVQGGDIQYF
DNA: TGTGCCAGCAGTTACTCGGTACAGGGTGGGGACATTCAGTACTTC

J: TRBJ2-2
V: TRBV7-6
length: 16
size: -
D: -
CDR3: CASSPAAHGLGRELFF
DNA: TGTGCCAGCAGCCCAGCGGCACACGGGTTGGGCCGGGAGCTGTTTTTT

J: TRBJ2-7
V: TRBV9
length: 12
size: -
D: -
CDR3: CASSPDQDEQYF
DNA: TGTGCCAGCAGCCCCGACCAGGACGAGCAGTACTTC

J: TRBJ2-7
V: TRBV30
length: 12
size: -
D: -
CDR3: CAWSVGSYEQYF
DNA: TGTGCCTGGAGTGTAGGGTCCTACGAGCAGTACTTC

J: TRBJ1-1
V: TRBV7-9
length: 16
size: medium-sized
D: -
CDR3: CASSSWGGGTDSEAFF
DNA: TGTGCCAGCAGCTCCTGGGGAGGGGGAACCGACTCTGAAGCTTTCTTT

J: TRBJ2-7
V: TRBV21-1
length: 16
size: -
D: -
CDR3: CASSKPESKLSYEQYF
DNA: TGTGCCAGCAGCAAGCCCGAGAGCAAGCTTTCCTACGAGCAGTACTTC

J: TRBJ1-1
V: TRBV19
length: 13
size: -
D: -
CDR3: CASSRGVHTEAFF
DNA: TGTGCCAGTAGTCGGGGGGTGCACACTGAAGCTTTCTTT

J: TRBJ1-1
V: TRBV6-1
length: 17
size: -
D: -
CDR3: CASSEYMRTALSYDAFF
DNA: TGTGCCAGCAGTGAATATATGCGGACAGCCCTTTCCTACGACGCTTTCTTT

J: TRBJ2-3
V: TRBV27
length: 19
size: -
D: -
CDR3: CASSFFAGPRAPSTDTQYF
DNA: TGTGCCAGCAGTTTCTTCGCGGGACCCAGGGCACCTAGCACAGATACGCAGTATTTT

J: TRBJ2-3
V: TRBV5-8
length: 14
size: -
D: TRBD1
CDR3: CASSDRGLTDTQYF
DNA: TGTGCCAGCAGCGACAGGGGTTTGACAGATACGCAGTATTTT

J: TRBJ2-7
V: TRBV6-6
length: 12
size: once
D: -
CDR3: CASSYTGSEQYF
DNA: TGTGCCAGCAGTTACACGGGAAGCGAGCAGTACTTC

J: TRBJ2-2
V: TRBV4-3
length: 15
size: -
D: TRBD1
CDR3: CASSQGDRETGELFF
DNA: TGCGCCAGCAGCCAGGGGGACAGGGAGACCGGGGAGCTGTTTTTT

J: TRBJ1-1
V: TRBV7-6
length: 14
size: -
D: -
CDR3: CASSLGGMNTEAFF
DNA: TGTGCCAGCAGCTTAGGGGGCATGAACACTGAAGCTTTCTTT

J: TRBJ1-2
V: TRBV19
length: 13
size: -
D: TRBD1
CDR3: CASSGGQGRGYTF
DNA: TGTGCCAGTAGTGGAGGACAGGGTCGTGGCTACACCTTC

J: TRBJ1-2
V: TRBV7-2
length: 13
size: -
D: TRBD1
CDR3: CASSGQAAYGYTF
DNA: TGTGCCAGCAGCGGACAGGCCGCCTATGGCTACACCTTC

J: TRBJ1-1
V: TRBV27
length: 13
size: few
D: -
CDR3: CASSSQVNTEAFF
DNA: TGTGCCAGCAGTTCGCAGGTGAACACTGAAGCTTTCTTT

J: TRBJ1-3
V: TRBV30
length: 13
size: -
D: -
CDR3: CALGGYTGNTIYF
DNA: TGTGCCCTTGGCGGGTACACTGGAAACACCATATATTTT

J: TRBJ2-1
V: TRBV29-1
length: 13
size: -
D: -
CDR3: CSASPLGDNEQFF
DNA: TGCAGCGCCAGTCCCCTCGGGGACAATGAGCAGTTCTTC

J: TRBJ1-6
V: TRBV4-2
length: 15
size: -
D: -
CDR3: CASSQDRGASSPLHF
DNA: TGTGCCAGCAGCCAAGATAGAGGGGCAAGTTCACCCCTCCACTTT

J: TRBJ1-2
V: TRBV5-6
length: 16
size: -
D: TRBD1
CDR3: CASSLVQGQGAAGYTF
DNA: TGTGCCAGCAGCTTGGTCCAGGGACAGGGGGCAGCTGGCTACACCTTC

J: TRBJ2-3
V: TRBV6-5
length: 13
size: -
D: TRBD2
CDR3: CASMLAGADTQYF
DNA: TGTGCCAGCATGTTAGCGGGGGCAGATACGCAGTATTTT

J: TRBJ1-1
V: TRBV30
length: 13
size: few
D: -
CDR3: CAWSVRQSTEAFF
DNA: TGTGCCTGGAGTGTAAGGCAGAGCACTGAAGCTTTCTTT

J: TRBJ2-3
V: TRBV7-6
length: 15
size: -
D: -
CDR3: CASSLLGRRTDTQYF
DNA: TGTGCCAGCAGCTTGCTGGGAAGGCGCACAGATACGCAGTATTTT

J: TRBJ2-7
V: TRBV5-1
length: 14
size: medium-sized
D: -
CDR3: CASSWGPDYYEQYF
DNA: TGCGCCAGCAGCTGGGGTCCGGACTACTACGAGCAGTACTTC

J: TRBJ2-3
V: TRBV9
length: 15
size: -
D: -
CDR3: CASSVERRSTDTQYF
DNA: TGTGCCAGCAGCGTAGAACGACGGAGCACAGATACGCAGTATTTT

J: TRBJ2-2
V: TRBV11-3
length: 13
size: -
D: -
CDR3: CASSLEAVGELFF
DNA: TGTGCCAGCAGCTTAGAAGCTGTCGGGGAGCTGTTTTTT

J: TRBJ2-3
V: TRBV5-6
length: 12
size: -
D: -
CDR3: CASSLVRGTQYF
DNA: TGTGCCAGCAGCCTGGTAAGGGGTACGCAGTATTTT

J: TRBJ1-1
V: TRBV28
length: 14
size: -
D: -
CDR3: CAIRRGVLETEAFF
DNA: TGTGCCATCAGGCGAGGGGTCCTAGAAACTGAAGCTTTCTTT

J: TRBJ2-5
V: TRBV5-4
length: 13
size: -
D: -
CDR3: CASSFGGQETQYF
DNA: TGTGCCAGCAGCTTCGGGGGTCAAGAGACCCAGTACTTC

J: TRBJ1-2
V: TRBV5-6
length: 15
size: -
D: TRBD1
CDR3: CASSSAGGANYGYTF
DNA: TGTGCCAGCAGCTCAGCAGGGGGCGCGAACTATGGCTACACCTTC

J: TRBJ2-1
V: TRBV9
length: 16
size: -
D: TRBD1
CDR3: CASSPGTAITYNEQFF
DNA: TGTGCCAGCAGCCCCGGGACAGCAATAACCTACAATGAGCAGTTCTTC

J: TRBJ1-2
V: TRBV7-3
length: 13
size: once
D: TRBD1
CDR3: CASSLAGGDGYTF
DNA: TGTGCCAGCAGCTTAGCAGGGGGAGATGGCTACACCTTC